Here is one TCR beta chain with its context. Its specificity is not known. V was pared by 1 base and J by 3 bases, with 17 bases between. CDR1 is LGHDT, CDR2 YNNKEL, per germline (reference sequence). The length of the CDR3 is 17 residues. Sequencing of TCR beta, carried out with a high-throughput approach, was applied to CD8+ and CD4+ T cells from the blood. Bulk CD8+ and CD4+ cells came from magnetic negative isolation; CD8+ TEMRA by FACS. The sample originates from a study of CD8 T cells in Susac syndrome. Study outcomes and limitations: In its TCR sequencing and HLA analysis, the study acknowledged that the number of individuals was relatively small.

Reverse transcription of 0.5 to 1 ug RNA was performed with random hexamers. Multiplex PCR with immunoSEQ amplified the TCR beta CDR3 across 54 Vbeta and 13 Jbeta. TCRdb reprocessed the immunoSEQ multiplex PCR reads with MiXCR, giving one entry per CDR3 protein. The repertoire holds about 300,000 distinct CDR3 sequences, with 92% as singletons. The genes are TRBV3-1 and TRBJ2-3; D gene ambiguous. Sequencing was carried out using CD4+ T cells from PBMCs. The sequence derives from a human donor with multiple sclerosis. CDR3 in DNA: TGTGCCAGCAGCCAAGGAGAGGCATCGGCCCTTACAGATACGCAGTATTTT. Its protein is CASSQGEASALTDTQYF.